The 16 T cell receptor beta chains in this list originate from one sample, sequenced in a study of blood T cell repertoires in COVID-19. The repertoire was sequenced with immunoSEQ multiplex PCR; TCRdb's copy has only in-frame clones and lacks some. The table shows about 160,000 clones, with roughly nine tenths occurring only once. The sample was peripheral blood. The source of these receptors is a man between 45 and 60 years old with acute or convalescent COVID-19.

This clone was counted once. The rearrangement joins TRBV12-5 to TRBJ2-3; tentative D call: TRBD2 (6 bases). Trimming shortened V by 1 base and J by 6 bases, and 8 bases separated the two germline ends. CDR3 length: 13 residues. The germline CDR1 and CDR2 sequences are LGHNT and FRNRAP. Written as DNA, the CDR3 is TGTGCTAGTGGTTTGGGGACTATCGATACGCAGTATTTT. Amino acids: CASGLGTIDTQYF.

The chain uses TRBV5-1 and TRBJ1-1, with D hard to call. Germline CDR1 reads SGHRS; CDR2 reads YFSETQ. Trimming took 0 bases from V and 6 from J, leaving 9 bases between them. The length of the CDR3 is 13 residues. The CDR3 region is CASSLAGVAEAFF. The CDR3 DNA reads as TGCGCCAGCAGCTTGGCCGGGGTCGCTGAAGCTTTCTTT.

This chain uses TRBV11-2 with TRBJ2-5, with 11 nucleotides matching TRBD2. This CDR3 spans 15 amino acids. Losses at the gene ends were 1 base for V and 4 bases for J; bases not matched to a gene: 2. CDR1 and CDR2 (germline): SGHAT, FQNNGV. The CDR3 nucleotides are TGTGCCAGCAGCTTAGGAGGGACTAGCGGAGAGACCCAGTACTTC. Translated, it gives CASSLGGTSGETQYF. Variable domain in full (rest from reference TRBV11-2 and TRBJ2-5): EAGVAQSPRYKIIEKRQSVAFWCNPISGHATLYWYQQILGQGPKLLIQFQNNGVVDDSQLPKDRFSAERLKGVDSTLKIQPAKLEDSAVYLCASSLGGTSGETQYFGPGTRLLVL.

The chain has TRBV25-1 and TRBJ2-7; 8 positions match TRBD1. Germline V gene sequence: CDR1 MGHDK, CDR2 SYGVNS. The CDR3 is made up of 16 amino acids. Trimming cost V 6 bases and J 2 bases; bases outside gene matches: 12. The CDR3 DNA is TGTGCCAGCAGCTTCTCGGGACAGGTGATCCCCTACGAGCAGTACTTC. Translating it yields CASSFSGQVIPYEQYF.

V and J are TRBV30 and TRBJ1-5; TRBD1 matches 9 bases. This CDR3 has 15 residues. V lost 5 bases to trimming and J lost 6 bases; unmatched junction nucleotides: 11. Germline CDR1 reads GTSNPN; CDR2 reads SVGIG (reference sequence). This CDR3 reads CAWAARGQGSQPQHF. In nucleotides, the CDR3 is TGTGCCTGGGCGGCCAGGGGACAGGGAAGTCAGCCCCAGCATTTT.

Comment on this clone: Germline and junction disagree at one end, which may indicate a read error. The V and J genes are TRBV7-7 and TRBJ2-5; TRBD2 is a possible D gene (5 bases). CDR3 size: 16 residues. CDR1 SSHAT and CDR2 FNYEAQ come from the germline V gene (reference sequence). The CDR3 sequence: CASSSGSRVPGETQYF. CDR3 DNA sequence: TGTGCTAGCAGCTCCGGCTCCCGGGTCCCGGGGGAGACCCAGTACTTC.

This chain uses TRBV11-2 with TRBJ2-5; 10 bases agree with TRBD2. J lost 5 bases, V lost 1 base, and 13 bases had no gene match. From germline, CDR1 is SGHAT and CDR2 FQNNGV. CDR3 length: 18 residues. The CDR3 loop is CASSLGASGSSARETQYF. The CDR3 bases are TGTGCCAGCAGCTTAGGTGCTAGCGGGAGCTCTGCGCGGGAGACCCAGTACTTC.

This clone appeared once. The chain is built from TRBV19 and TRBJ2-5, with D possibly TRBD2 on 6 matching bases. V was shortened by 2 bases and J by 5 bases, with 12 bases between the two germline ends. Germline-derived CDR1 and CDR2 are LNHDA and SQIVND (reference sequence). The CDR3 consists of 14 residues. The CDR3 bases are TGTGCCAGTAGTATAACTGGGGGGTCCGAGACCCAGTACTTC. Residues: CASSITGGSETQYF.

J is TRBJ2-3 and V is TRBV6-5, with 11 bases identical to TRBD2. Trimming took 6 bases from V and 6 from J; bases not matched to a gene: 8. There are 15 residues in the CDR3. The germline gives CDR1 MNHEY, CDR2 SVGAGI. For the CDR3, the DNA is TGTGCCAGCAGGGTGACTAGCGGGATCGCGGATACGCAGTATTTT. Residues: CASRVTSGIADTQYF.

CDR3 residues: CASKDFSGNTIYF. CDR3 bases: TGTGCCAGCAAGGACTTCTCTGGAAACACCATATATTTT. This chain connects TRBV28 to TRBJ1-3; unclear D gene. The CDR3 is made up of 13 amino acids. Germline values: CDR1 MDHEN, CDR2 SYDVKM. V lost 7 bases and J 0 bases, leaving 7 bases between the germline ends.

The chain uses TRBV6-5 and TRBJ1-4; 7 bases are shared with TRBD1. Germline V gives CDR1 MNHEY, CDR2 SVGAGI. V shed 2 bases, J shed 3 bases, and the junction held 3 bases outside the gene matches. The CDR3 contains 15 residues. Here the CDR3 reads CASSYGTAPNEKLFF. The CDR3 DNA sequence: TGTGCCAGCAGTTACGGGACAGCCCCTAATGAAAAACTGTTTTTT.

The V gene is TRBV7-2, the J gene TRBJ2-7; 7 bases fit TRBD2. This CDR3 comprises 13 residues. Germline lookup yields CDR1 SGHTA and CDR2 FQGNSA. J gave up 6 bases and V 8 bases, and 10 bases lay outside the gene matches. The CDR3 region is CASRGLIPFEQYF. CDR3 nucleotides: TGTGCCAGCCGGGGACTAATACCCTTCGAGCAGTACTTC.

The CDR3 sequence is CASRLQGPGQPQHF. The DNA for the CDR3 is TGTGCCAGCAGGCTACAGGGTCCGGGCCAGCCCCAGCATTTT. V usage is TRBV28 and J usage is TRBJ1-5; D is possibly TRBD1 (6 bases). Germline V lookup: CDR1 MDHEN, CDR2 SYDVKM. Trimming removed 6 bases at V and 7 bases at J, with 16 bases between. The CDR3 consists of 14 residues.

The chain has TRBV18 and TRBJ2-1; TRBD2 matches at 15 bases. The CDR3 is made up of 16 amino acids. J lost 11 bases, V lost 0 bases, and 5 bases had no gene match. Germline V lookup: CDR1 KGHSH, CDR2 LQKENI. For the CDR3, the DNA is TGTGCCAGCTCACCACCTGGACTAGCGGGAGGGCCGAAGCAGTTCTTC. Its translation: CASSPPGLAGGPKQFF.

The V and J genes are TRBV4-3 and TRBJ2-2; TRBD2 aligns across 9 bases. The germline CDR1 and CDR2 sequences are LGHNA and YSLEER. CDR3 length equals 18 residues. V shed 0 bases and J 0 bases; nucleotides not matched to a gene: 5. CDR3 in amino acids: CASSQESLAGANTGELFF. The CDR3 nucleotides are TGCGCCAGCAGCCAAGAAAGTTTAGCGGGGGCGAACACCGGGGAGCTGTTTTTT.

The rearrangement joins TRBV4-1 to TRBJ1-1; no reliable D call. CDR1 and CDR2 from the germline V gene are MGHRA and YSYEKL. The CDR3 runs 16 residues. V was shortened by 0 bases and J by 4 bases, with 15 bases between the two germline ends. The CDR3 DNA sequence: TGCGCCAGCAGCCAAGATGCGCGGGGTGGCGGCACTGAAGCTTTCTTT. It translates to CASSQDARGGGTEAFF.